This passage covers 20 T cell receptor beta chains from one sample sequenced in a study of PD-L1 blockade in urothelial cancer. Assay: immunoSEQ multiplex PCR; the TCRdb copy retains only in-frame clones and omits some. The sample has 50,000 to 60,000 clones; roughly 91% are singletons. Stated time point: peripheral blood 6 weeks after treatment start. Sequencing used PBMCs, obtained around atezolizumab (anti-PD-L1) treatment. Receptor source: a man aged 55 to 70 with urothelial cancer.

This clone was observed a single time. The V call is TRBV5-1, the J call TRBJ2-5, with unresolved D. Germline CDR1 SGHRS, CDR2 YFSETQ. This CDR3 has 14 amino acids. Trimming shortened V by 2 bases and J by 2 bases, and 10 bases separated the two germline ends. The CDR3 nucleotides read TGCGCCAGCAGCTTAACCGGTCCTCAAGAGACCCAGTACTTC. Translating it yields CASSLTGPQETQYF.

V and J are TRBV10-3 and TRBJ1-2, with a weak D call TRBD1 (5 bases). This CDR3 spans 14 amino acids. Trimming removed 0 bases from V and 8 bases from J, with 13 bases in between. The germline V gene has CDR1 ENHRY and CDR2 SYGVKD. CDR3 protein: CAISESSGQGGYTF. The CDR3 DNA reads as TGTGCCATCAGTGAGTCTTCAGGGCAAGGAGGCTACACCTTC.

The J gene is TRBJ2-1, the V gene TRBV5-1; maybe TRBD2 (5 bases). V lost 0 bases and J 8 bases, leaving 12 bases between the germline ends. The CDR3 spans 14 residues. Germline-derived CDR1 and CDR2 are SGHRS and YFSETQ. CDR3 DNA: TGCGCCAGCAGCTTGGAACCTAGCATCCATGAGCAGTTCTTC. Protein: CASSLEPSIHEQFF.

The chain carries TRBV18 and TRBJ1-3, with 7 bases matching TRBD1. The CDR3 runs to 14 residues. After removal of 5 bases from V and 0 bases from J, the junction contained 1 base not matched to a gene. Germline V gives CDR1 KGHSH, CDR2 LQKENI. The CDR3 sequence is CASSRDSSGNTIYF. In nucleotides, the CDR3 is TGTGCCAGCTCAAGGGACAGCTCTGGAAACACCATATATTTT.

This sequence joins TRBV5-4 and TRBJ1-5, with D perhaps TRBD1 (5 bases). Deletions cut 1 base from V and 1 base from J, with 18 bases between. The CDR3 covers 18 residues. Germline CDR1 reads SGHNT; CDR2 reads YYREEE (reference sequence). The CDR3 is CASSLWGTGQRSNQPQHF. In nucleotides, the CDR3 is TGTGCCAGCAGCTTGTGGGGCACGGGCCAGAGGAGCAATCAGCCCCAGCATTTT.

The CDR3 loop reads CASSPGGGGLNTEAFF. The CDR3 DNA sequence: TGCGCCAGCAGCCCTGGTGGAGGGGGCTTGAACACTGAAGCTTTCTTT. The gene calls are TRBV5-1 and TRBJ1-1, with 7 bases identical to TRBD1. The germline CDR1 and CDR2 sequences are SGHRS and YFSETQ. The CDR3 spans 16 residues. J lost 0 bases, V lost 4 bases, and 9 bases had no gene match.

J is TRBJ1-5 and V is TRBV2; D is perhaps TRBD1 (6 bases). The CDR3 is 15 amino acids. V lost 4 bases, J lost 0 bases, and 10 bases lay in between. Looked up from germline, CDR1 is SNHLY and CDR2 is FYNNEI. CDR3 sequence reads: CASSGDTNSNQPQHF. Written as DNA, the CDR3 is TGTGCCAGCAGTGGGGACACCAATAGCAATCAGCCCCAGCATTTT. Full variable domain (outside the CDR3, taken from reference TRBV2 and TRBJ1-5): EPEVTQTPSHQVTQMGQEVILRCVPISNHLYFYWYRQILGQKVEFLVSFYNNEISEKSEIFDDQFSVERPDGSNFTLKIRSTKLEDSAMYFCASSGDTNSNQPQHFGDGTRLSIL.

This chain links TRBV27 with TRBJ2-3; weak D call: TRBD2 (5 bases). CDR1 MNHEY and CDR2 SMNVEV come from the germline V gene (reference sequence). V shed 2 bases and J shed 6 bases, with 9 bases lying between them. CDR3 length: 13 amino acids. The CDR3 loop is CASSLRERDTQYF. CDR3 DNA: TGTGCCAGCAGTTTAAGGGAGCGGGATACGCAGTATTTT.

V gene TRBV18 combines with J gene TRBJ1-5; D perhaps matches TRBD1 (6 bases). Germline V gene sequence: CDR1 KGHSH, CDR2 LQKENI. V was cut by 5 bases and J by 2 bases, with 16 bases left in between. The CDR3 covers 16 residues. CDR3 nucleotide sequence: TGTGCCAGCTCATCGAACTCAGGGGCTGGCAATCAGCCCCAGCATTTT. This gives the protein CASSSNSGAGNQPQHF.

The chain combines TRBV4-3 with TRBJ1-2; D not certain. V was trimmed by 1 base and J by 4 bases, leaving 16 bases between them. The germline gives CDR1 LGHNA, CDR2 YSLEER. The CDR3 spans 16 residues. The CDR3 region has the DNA TGCGCCAGCAGCCAAGGGTGGAGGCAAAACGGCTATGGCTACACCTTC. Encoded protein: CASSQGWRQNGYGYTF.

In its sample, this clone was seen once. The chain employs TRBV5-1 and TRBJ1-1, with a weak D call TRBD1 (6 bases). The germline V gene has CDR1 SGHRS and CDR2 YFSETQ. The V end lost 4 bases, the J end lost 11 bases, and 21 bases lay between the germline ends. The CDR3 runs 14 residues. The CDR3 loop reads CASSLTRQDWGAFF. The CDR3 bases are TGCGCCAGCAGCCTGACGAGACAGGATTGGGGCGCTTTCTTT. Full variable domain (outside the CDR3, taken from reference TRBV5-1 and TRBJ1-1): KAGVTQTPRYLIKTRGQQVTLSCSPISGHRSVSWYQQTPGQGLQFLFEYFSETQRNKGNFPGRFSGRQFSNSRSEMNVSTLELGDSALYLCASSLTRQDWGAFFGQGTRLTVV.

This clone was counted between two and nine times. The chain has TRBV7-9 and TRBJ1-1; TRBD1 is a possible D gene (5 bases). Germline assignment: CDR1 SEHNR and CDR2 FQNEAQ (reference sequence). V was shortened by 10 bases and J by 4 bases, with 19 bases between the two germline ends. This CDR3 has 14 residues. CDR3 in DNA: TGTGCCACGTACCAAACCAGGGATACCACTGAAGCTTTCTTT. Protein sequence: CATYQTRDTTEAFF. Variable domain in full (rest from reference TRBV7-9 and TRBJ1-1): DTGVSQNPRHKITKRGQNVTFRCDPISEHNRLYWYRQTLGQGPEFLTYFQNEAQLEKSRLLSDRFSAERPKGSFSTLEIQRTEQGDSAMYLCATYQTRDTTEAFFGQGTRLTVV.

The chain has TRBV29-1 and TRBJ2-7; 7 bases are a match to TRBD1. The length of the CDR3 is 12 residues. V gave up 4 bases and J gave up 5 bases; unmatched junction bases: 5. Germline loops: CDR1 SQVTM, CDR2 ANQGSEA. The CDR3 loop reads CSVGGRGNEQYF. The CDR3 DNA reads TGCAGCGTTGGTGGCAGGGGGAACGAGCAGTACTTC.

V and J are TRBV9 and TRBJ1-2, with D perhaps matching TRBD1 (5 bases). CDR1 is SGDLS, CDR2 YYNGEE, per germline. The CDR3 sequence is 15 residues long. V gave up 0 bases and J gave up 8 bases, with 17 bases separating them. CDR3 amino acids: CASSVAEAGLIGYTF. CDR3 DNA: TGTGCCAGCAGCGTAGCTGAGGCAGGGCTAATCGGCTACACCTTC.

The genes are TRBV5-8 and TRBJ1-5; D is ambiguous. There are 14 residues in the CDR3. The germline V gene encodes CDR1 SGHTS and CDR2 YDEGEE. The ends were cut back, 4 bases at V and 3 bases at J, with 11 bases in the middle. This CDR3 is CASSLLTDNQPQHF. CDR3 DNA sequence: TGTGCCAGCAGCCTCCTAACAGACAATCAGCCCCAGCATTTT.

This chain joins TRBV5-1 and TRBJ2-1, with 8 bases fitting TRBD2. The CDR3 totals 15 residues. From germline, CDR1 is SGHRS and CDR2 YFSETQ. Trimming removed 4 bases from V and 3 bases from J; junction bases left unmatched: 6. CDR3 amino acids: CASSAGLDGYNEQFF. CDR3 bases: TGCGCCAGCAGCGCGGGACTAGATGGCTACAATGAGCAGTTCTTC.

The DNA of the CDR3 is TGTGCCAGCAGCCTGGGGACAGGCGACCAAGAGACCCAGTACTTC. It encodes CASSLGTGDQETQYF. The rearrangement joins TRBV11-3 to TRBJ2-5, with 8 bases identical to TRBD1. Germline V gene lookup returns CDR1 SGHNT and CDR2 YENEEA. J lost 0 bases, V lost 5 bases, and 5 bases had no gene match. This CDR3 is built from 15 residues.

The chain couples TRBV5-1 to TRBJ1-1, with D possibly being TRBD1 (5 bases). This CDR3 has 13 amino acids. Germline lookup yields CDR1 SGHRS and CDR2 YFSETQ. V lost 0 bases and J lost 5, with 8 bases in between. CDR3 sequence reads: CASSLDTGTEAFF. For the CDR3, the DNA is TGCGCCAGCAGCTTGGACACAGGAACTGAAGCTTTCTTT. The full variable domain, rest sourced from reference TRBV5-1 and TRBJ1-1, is KAGVTQTPRYLIKTRGQQVTLSCSPISGHRSVSWYQQTPGQGLQFLFEYFSETQRNKGNFPGRFSGRQFSNSRSEMNVSTLELGDSALYLCASSLDTGTEAFFGQGTRLTVV.

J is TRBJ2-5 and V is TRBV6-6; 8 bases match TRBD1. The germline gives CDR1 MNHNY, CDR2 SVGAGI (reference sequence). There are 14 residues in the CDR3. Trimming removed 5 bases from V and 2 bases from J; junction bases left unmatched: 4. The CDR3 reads CASSDRGIQETQYF. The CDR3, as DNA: TGTGCCAGCAGTGACAGGGGAATTCAAGAGACCCAGTACTTC.

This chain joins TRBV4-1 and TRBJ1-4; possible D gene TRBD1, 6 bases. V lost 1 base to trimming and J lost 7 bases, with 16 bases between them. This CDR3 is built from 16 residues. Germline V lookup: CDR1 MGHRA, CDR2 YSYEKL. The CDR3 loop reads CASSQGSGTFAEKLFF. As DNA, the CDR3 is TGCGCCAGCAGCCAAGGATCCGGGACATTCGCTGAAAAACTGTTTTTT.